The TCR beta chain described here comes from a study of spatial heterogeneity in lung cancer. This clonotype was seen more than once but under ten times. The time point denotes: sample taken at primary tumor resection. TCRdb itself ran the 5' RACE reads through MiXCR, one entry per CDR3 protein. The data contain tens of thousands of distinct CDR3 sequences, 7.5% of them singletons. With V trimmed by 6 bases and J by 4 bases, 7 bases remained unmatched. CDR3 size: 14 residues. CDR1 is SNHLY and CDR2 is FYNNEI in the germline V gene. The sequence came from a male donor with early-stage non-small cell lung cancer. This sample comprised PBMCs, obtained at surgery. The rearrangement uses TRBV2 and TRBJ2-3, with TRBD1 matching 7 bases. CDR3 loop: CASRRETGPDTQYF. The CDR3 region has the DNA TGTGCCAGCAGGAGGGAGACAGGGCCAGATACGCAGTATTTT.